The 31 T cell receptor beta chains reported below all come from one sample, sequenced in a study of control samples from healthy donors and cancer patients. Using immunoSEQ multiplex PCR, the repertoire was profiled, and TCRdb retains in-frame clones only, with some absent. This table has more than 75,000 clones, 79% appearing once. Sequencing used blood. These TCRs come from a woman in her twenties or thirties in good health.

This rearrangement joins TRBV5-4 to TRBJ1-2; no clear D gene. The CDR3 contains 15 residues. The V and J ends lost 2 bases and 7 bases respectively, with 18 bases between them. Germline loops: CDR1 SGHNT, CDR2 YYREEE (reference sequence). The CDR3 sequence: CASSLPDGYPRGYTF. CDR3 DNA sequence: TGTGCCAGCAGCTTACCGGACGGATACCCGCGTGGCTACACCTTC.

This rearrangement joins TRBV15 to TRBJ1-3; D perhaps matches TRBD1 (5 bases). The germline V gene encodes CDR1 LNHNV and CDR2 YYDKDF (reference sequence). With 0 bases removed from V and 0 bases from J, the gap between germline ends came to 9 bases. CDR3 length equals 16 residues. Written as DNA, the CDR3 is TGTGCCACCAGCAGAGAGGGGGGAAGCTCTGGAAACACCATATATTTT. It translates to CATSREGGSSGNTIYF.

This clone occurred once. The chain has TRBV5-6 and TRBJ1-2; the match to TRBD1 covers 8 bases. The V gene end was trimmed by 3 bases and the J gene end by 11 bases; junction bases not matched to a gene: 9. Germline values: CDR1 SGHDT, CDR2 YYEEEE. CDR3 size: 13 residues. Here the CDR3 reads CASSSKGTGKYTF. The CDR3 DNA reads TGTGCCAGCAGCTCTAAAGGGACAGGCAAATACACCTTC.

V and J are TRBV19 and TRBJ2-3; no clear D gene. The CDR3 length is 14 residues. Trimming took off 4 bases at V and 1 base at J, with 9 bases between the two ends. The germline V gene encodes CDR1 LNHDA and CDR2 SQIVND (reference sequence). CDR3 nucleotides: TGTGCCAGTAGTACAGGAAGCCGCACAGATACGCAGTATTTT. Translated, it gives CASSTGSRTDTQYF.

The chain employs TRBV5-4 and TRBJ2-3, with D possibly being TRBD1 or TRBD2 (5 bases each). This CDR3 contains 13 residues. Trimming took off 3 bases at V and 3 bases at J, with 8 bases between the two ends. Germline-derived CDR1 and CDR2 are SGHNT and YYREEE (reference sequence). The DNA of the CDR3 is TGTGCCAGCAGCTGGGGCGGGACAGATACGCAGTATTTT. Translation: CASSWGGTDTQYF.

CDR3 loop: CASSPVGEMGNQPQHF. The DNA for the CDR3 is TGTGCCAGCTCACCGGTAGGGGAAATGGGCAATCAGCCCCAGCATTTT. This chain links TRBV18 with TRBJ1-5; tentative D call: TRBD1 (5 bases). V lost 3 bases and J lost 2, with 14 bases in between. Per the germline V gene, CDR1 is KGHSH and CDR2 is LQKENI. This CDR3 spans 16 amino acids.

The V call is TRBV18, the J call TRBJ2-5, with TRBD1 as a possible D gene (5 bases). This CDR3 contains 15 residues. Germline V gene data show CDR1 as KGHSH and CDR2 as LQKENI. Trimming left V 3 bases short and J 4 bases short, with 15 bases between. CDR3 DNA: TGTGCCAGCTCACCGGGCCAGGGAAACGCAGAGACCCAGTACTTC. Translating it yields CASSPGQGNAETQYF. Full variable domain (rest looked up from reference TRBV18 and TRBJ2-5): NAGVMQNPRHLVRRRGQEARLRCSPMKGHSHVYWYRQLPEEGLKFMVYLQKENIIDESGMPKERFSAEFPKEGPSILRIQQVVRGDSAAYFCASSPGQGNAETQYFGPGTRLLVL.

V gene TRBV2 combines with J gene TRBJ1-2, with no clear D. The CDR3 has 13 residues. CDR1 and CDR2 from the germline V gene are SNHLY and FYNNEI. Trimming shortened V by 7 bases and J by 7 bases, and 16 bases separated the two germline ends. The CDR3 coding sequence is TGTGCCAGCACGCCTCAAGAAGGGCTTGGCTACACCTTC. Its translation is CASTPQEGLGYTF.

The chain employs TRBV15 and TRBJ2-5, with D possibly TRBD1 on 5 matching bases. Germline V gives CDR1 LNHNV, CDR2 YYDKDF (reference sequence). CDR3 length: 17 residues. V was trimmed by 0 bases and J by 0 bases, leaving 14 bases between them. The CDR3 here is CATSREGAAGHQETQYF. CDR3 nucleotide sequence: TGTGCCACCAGCAGAGAAGGGGCGGCAGGGCACCAAGAGACCCAGTACTTC.

The rearrangement links TRBV12-5 to TRBJ1-1; tentative D call: TRBD1 (5 bases). Trimming cost V 0 bases and J 5 bases, with 10 bases left between them. CDR1 is LGHNT and CDR2 is FRNRAP in the germline V gene. The CDR3 consists of 14 residues. CDR3 amino acids: CASGLVGVRTEAFF. The CDR3 DNA reads TGTGCTAGTGGTTTGGTAGGGGTGAGGACTGAAGCTTTCTTT.

A few counts support this clone. The CDR3 reads CATSDLQGNTIYF. CDR3 DNA sequence: TGTGCCACCAGTGACTTACAGGGAAACACCATATATTTT. J is TRBJ1-3 and V is TRBV24-1; no firm D call. The CDR3 is 13 amino acids. Trimming stripped 4 bases from V and 4 bases from J, with 7 bases between. Germline CDR1 and CDR2: KGHDR and SFDVKD.

CDR3 protein: CASRIGQGGNSPLHF. CDR3 DNA sequence: TGTGCCAGCAGGATAGGACAGGGAGGCAATTCACCCCTCCACTTT. The J gene is TRBJ1-6, the V gene TRBV27, with 8 bases fitting TRBD1. V shed 6 bases, J shed 7 bases, and the junction held 8 bases outside the gene matches. CDR3 length: 15 amino acids. The germline V gene encodes CDR1 MNHEY and CDR2 SMNVEV (reference sequence).

This chain links TRBV19 with TRBJ1-6; tentative D call: TRBD1 (5 bases). Germline CDR1 and CDR2: LNHDA and SQIVND (reference sequence). The V gene lost 5 bases and the J gene lost 0 bases, with 17 bases spanning the gap. The CDR3 sequence is 18 residues long. The DNA for the CDR3 is TGTGCCAGTAGTTTCACCGGGGGACGTGGCTCCTATAATTCACCCCTCCACTTT. It codes for CASSFTGGRGSYNSPLHF. The whole variable domain, filled in from reference TRBV19 and TRBJ1-6, reads DGGITQSPKYLFRKEGQNVTLSCEQNLNHDAMYWYRQDPGQGLRLIYYSQIVNDFQKGDIAEGYSVSREKKESFPLTVTSAQKNPTAFYLCASSFTGGRGSYNSPLHFGNGTRLTVT.

The chain joins TRBV5-1 to TRBJ2-3, with D uncertain. This CDR3 is 12 amino acids long. CDR1 SGHRS and CDR2 YFSETQ come from the germline V gene. The ends were cut back, 4 bases at V and 4 bases at J, with 7 bases in the middle. The CDR3, as DNA: TGCGCCAGCAGCGCCATGCCAGATACGCAGTATTTT. Translation: CASSAMPDTQYF.

The chain is built from TRBV7-3 and TRBJ2-3; TRBD2 aligns across 7 bases. Germline V gene sequence: CDR1 SGHTA, CDR2 FQGTGA. CDR3 length: 17 residues. Trimming took 2 bases from V and 1 from J; bases not matched to a gene: 9. CDR3 sequence (DNA): TGTGCCAGCAGCTTACTGGCGGGGACTACCGGCACAGATACGCAGTATTTT. Translated: CASSLLAGTTGTDTQYF.

This chain links TRBV7-2 with TRBJ1-1, with D possibly being TRBD1 (6 bases). This CDR3 has 15 amino acids. Per germline, CDR1 SGHTA and CDR2 FQGNSA. V gave up 5 bases and J gave up 5 bases, with 18 bases separating them. The CDR3 sequence is CASSPGGGARTEAFF. CDR3 nucleotide sequence: TGTGCCAGCAGCCCGGGAGGGGGGGCGCGGACTGAAGCTTTCTTT.

The chain uses TRBV6-5 and TRBJ2-5; TRBD1 matches at 10 bases. Germline V gene lookup returns CDR1 MNHEY and CDR2 SVGAGI. This CDR3 contains 13 residues. V shed 7 bases, J shed 7 bases, and the junction held 6 bases outside the gene matches. The CDR3, as DNA: TGTGCCAGCACAGGGACAGGGGTGGGGACCCAGTACTTC. It translates to CASTGTGVGTQYF.

With regard to this clone: A read error is possible here, since a much larger clone lies one base away. The rearrangement uses TRBV6-5 and TRBJ1-1, with a weak D call TRBD1 (6 bases). Germline V gene lookup returns CDR1 MNHEY and CDR2 SVGAGI. The CDR3 has 13 residues. Trimming left V 6 bases short and J 1 base short, with 9 bases between. The chain's CDR3 is CASSLTGNTEAFF. CDR3 DNA: TGTGCCAGCAGCTTGACAGGGAACACTGAAGCTTTCTTT.

The CDR3 sequence is CSVEDRAGVEQYF. DNA for the CDR3: TGCAGCGTTGAAGACAGGGCAGGGGTCGAGCAGTACTTC. The chain links TRBV29-1 to TRBJ2-7; TRBD1 might be the D (6 bases). There are 13 residues in the CDR3. V lost 0 bases and J lost 6, with 12 bases in between. Germline loops: CDR1 SQVTM, CDR2 ANQGSEA.

The chain joins TRBV7-2 to TRBJ2-5; 9 positions agree with TRBD2. With 5 bases clipped from V and 5 bases from J, the junction kept 9 bases outside the gene matches. Germline V gives CDR1 SGHTA, CDR2 FQGNSA. CDR3 length: 15 amino acids. The CDR3, as DNA: TGTGCCAGCAGCAAGGATGGCGGGGGGGATGAGACCCAGTACTTC. It translates to CASSKDGGGDETQYF.

J is TRBJ2-3 and V is TRBV9; D ambiguous. The CDR3 runs 13 residues. The V and J ends lost 3 bases and 4 bases respectively, with 9 bases between them. CDR1 and CDR2 (germline): SGDLS, YYNGEE. CDR3: CASSADPADTQYF. CDR3 sequence (DNA): TGTGCCAGCAGCGCCGACCCAGCAGATACGCAGTATTTT.

The chain recombines TRBV18 with TRBJ1-6, with D unclear. Trimming left V 2 bases short and J 2 bases short, with 4 bases between. Germline CDR1 is KGHSH and CDR2 is LQKENI. This CDR3 is built from 14 residues. CDR3 in amino acids: CASSPFAYNSPLHF. CDR3 bases: TGTGCCAGCTCACCATTCGCCTATAATTCACCCCTCCACTTT.

The genes are TRBV5-1 and TRBJ1-3; the D is unclear. CDR1 SGHRS and CDR2 YFSETQ come from the germline V gene. V was shortened by 4 bases and J by 1 base, with 12 bases between the two germline ends. This CDR3 comprises 15 residues. The CDR3 loop is CASSPSGISGNTIYF. CDR3 nucleotides: TGCGCCAGCAGCCCCTCGGGGATATCTGGAAACACCATATATTTT.

This chain links TRBV23-1 with TRBJ1-2; D remains ambiguous. TRBV23-1 is an ORF, with its function uncertain. This CDR3 is 13 amino acids long. The ends were cut back, 4 bases at V and 6 bases at J, with 12 bases in the middle. CDR3 nucleotides: TGCGCCAGCAGTCCAAGTAAGCGGGATGGCTACACCTTC. Protein: CASSPSKRDGYTF.

The V and J genes are TRBV7-3 and TRBJ2-1, with a tentative D call TRBD2 (5 bases). The CDR3 consists of 16 residues. The germline V gene encodes CDR1 SGHTA and CDR2 FQGTGA. V was clipped by 2 bases and J by 2 bases, with 13 bases between them. The CDR3 region has the DNA TGTGCCAGCAGCTTATCGGGGTTATCTCCCTACAATGAGCAGTTCTTC. It codes for CASSLSGLSPYNEQFF.

This clone was observed a few times. V usage is TRBV5-8 and J usage is TRBJ1-4; 9 bases agree with TRBD1. Germline CDR1 is SGHTS and CDR2 is YDEGEE. The CDR3 spans 16 residues. V dropped 0 bases and J dropped 6; count of bases not matched to a gene: 6. CDR3 coding DNA: TGTGCCAGCAGCTTGGTGGTGGACAGGGGTGATGAAAAACTGTTTTTT. Protein sequence: CASSLVVDRGDEKLFF.

This clone is a singleton in its sample. This chain connects TRBV15 to TRBJ1-1; D ambiguous. The ends were cut back, 1 base at V and 11 bases at J, with 11 bases in the middle. The CDR3 is 12 amino acids. The V gene's germline CDR1 is LNHNV and CDR2 YYDKDF (reference sequence). The CDR3 nucleotides read TGTGCCACCAGCAGAGGGGGAGGGAGGGCTTTCTTT. This gives the protein CATSRGGGRAFF. Combining the CDR3 with reference TRBV15 and TRBJ1-1 gives the whole variable domain DAMVIQNPRYQVTQFGKPVTLSCSQTLNHNVMYWYQQKSSQAPKLLFHYYDKDFNNEADTPDNFQSRRPNTSFCFLDIRSPGLGDTAMYLCATSRGGGRAFFGQGTRLTVV.

This chain connects TRBV10-2 to TRBJ2-7, with 9 bases aligning to TRBD1. Germline-derived CDR1 and CDR2 are WSHSY and SAAADI. V shed 6 bases and J 6 bases; nucleotides not matched to a gene: 9. This CDR3 is built from 14 residues. The CDR3 region has the DNA TGCGCCAGCAGGACGACAGGGGGATTTGGCGAGCAGTACTTC. Protein product: CASRTTGGFGEQYF.

The chain employs TRBV19 and TRBJ2-6, with 9 bases aligning to TRBD1. The CDR3 length is 18 residues. V gave up 7 bases and J gave up 0 bases; unmatched junction bases: 10. In germline, CDR1 is LNHDA, CDR2 SQIVND (reference sequence). This CDR3 is CASTTAGTGSSGANVLTF. The CDR3 region has the DNA TGTGCCAGTACCACCGCCGGGACAGGGAGCTCTGGGGCCAACGTCCTGACTTTC.

In its sample, this clone was seen once. The rearrangement joins TRBV4-1 to TRBJ2-4, with D possibly being TRBD1 (6 bases). Germline V gene lookup returns CDR1 MGHRA and CDR2 YSYEKL. V lost 3 bases and J lost 8, with 20 bases in between. The CDR3 spans 16 residues. This chain's CDR3 is CASSHLTGTGTHIQYF. The CDR3 bases are TGCGCCAGCAGCCACCTCACAGGCACAGGGACACACATTCAGTACTTC.

This clone turned up a few times. The chain is built from TRBV2 and TRBJ1-3; no definite D call. The CDR3 length is 13 residues. Germline CDR1 reads SNHLY; CDR2 reads FYNNEI. Trimming pared 11 bases from V and 0 bases from J, leaving 11 bases between. CDR3: CALRSSSGNTIYF. The CDR3 nucleotides read TGTGCCCTCAGATCTTCCTCTGGAAACACCATATATTTT.